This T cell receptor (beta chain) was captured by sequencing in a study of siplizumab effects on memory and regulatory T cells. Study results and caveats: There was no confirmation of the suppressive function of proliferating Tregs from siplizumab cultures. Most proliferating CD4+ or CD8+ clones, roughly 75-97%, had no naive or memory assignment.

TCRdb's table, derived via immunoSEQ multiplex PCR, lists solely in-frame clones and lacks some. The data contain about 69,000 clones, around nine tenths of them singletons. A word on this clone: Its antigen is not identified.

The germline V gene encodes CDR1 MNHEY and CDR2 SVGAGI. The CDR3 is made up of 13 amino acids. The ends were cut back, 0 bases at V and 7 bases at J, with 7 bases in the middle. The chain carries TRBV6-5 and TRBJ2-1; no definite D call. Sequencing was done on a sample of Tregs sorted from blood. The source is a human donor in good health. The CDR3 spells CASSYSPWNEQFF. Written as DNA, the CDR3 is TGTGCCAGCAGTTACTCTCCGTGGAATGAGCAGTTCTTC.